Each of the 8 T cell receptor beta chains below was sequenced from the same sample in a study of CD8 T cells in ankylosing spondylitis. Study findings and constraints: Eight highly homologous variants made up a TCR beta motif, and this motif appeared characteristic of ankylosing spondylitis blood.

These receptors lack a known antigen. TCRdb processed the 5' RACE reads anew with MiXCR; each CDR3 protein has one entry. The data hold a few hundred thousand distinct CDR3 sequences, with 6.5% to 10% observed a single time. The sequenced sample consisted of blood, either unsorted or a sorted T cell fraction (not recorded which). All receptors derive from a male donor with ankylosing spondylitis.

The V gene is TRBV19, the J gene TRBJ2-3; 10 nucleotides agree with TRBD2. The CDR3 is 16 amino acids. The germline V gene has CDR1 LNHDA and CDR2 SQIVND (reference sequence). V lost 5 bases, J lost 0 bases, and 5 bases stayed unmatched. In DNA form, the CDR3 reads TGTGCCAGTAGTCCGGGACTAGCGCTTAGCACAGATACGCAGTATTTT. This encodes CASSPGLALSTDTQYF.

This sequence joins TRBV30 and TRBJ2-3; 7 bases are shared with TRBD2. This CDR3 is built from 15 residues. The germline V gene has CDR1 GTSNPN and CDR2 SVGIG (reference sequence). The J segment lost 5 bases and the V segment lost 5 bases, leaving 13 bases of the junction unmatched. The CDR3 sequence: CAWGRGREPGDTQYF. The DNA of the CDR3 is TGTGCCTGGGGACGCGGGCGGGAGCCGGGAGATACGCAGTATTTT.

In this sample, this clonotype turned up a few times. The CDR3 DNA reads as TGTGCCAGCAGCTATAGGCCCGCTCCAGATACGCAGTATTTT. Translating gives CASSYRPAPDTQYF. V gene TRBV7-9 combines with J gene TRBJ2-3; no firm D call. The CDR3 length is 14 residues. V was trimmed by 4 bases and J by 4 bases, leaving 12 bases between them. Germline lookup yields CDR1 SEHNR and CDR2 FQNEAQ (reference sequence).

This clonotype was picked up a small number of times. The chain is built from TRBV3-1 and TRBJ2-7, with 8 bases that match TRBD2. The length of the CDR3 is 16 residues. J lost 3 bases, V lost 1 base, and 8 bases had no gene match. The germline CDR1 and CDR2 sequences are LGHDT and YNNKEL (reference sequence). CDR3 sequence reads: CASSQVLSGRGYEQYF. The CDR3 DNA is TGTGCCAGCAGCCAAGTCCTCTCCGGGAGGGGCTACGAGCAGTACTTC.

V and J are TRBV7-6 and TRBJ2-7; 10 nucleotides align to TRBD2. This CDR3 has 14 amino acids. The germline gives CDR1 SGHVS, CDR2 FNYEAQ. V was pared by 2 bases and J by 6 bases, with 4 bases of the junction left unmatched. The CDR3 bases are TGTGCCAGCAGCTTATCAGCGGGAGGGCCCGAGCAGTACTTC. This sequence encodes CASSLSAGGPEQYF.

The chain is built from TRBV5-1 and TRBJ2-7; a possible D gene is TRBD2 (6 bases). The CDR3 runs 14 residues. The germline CDR1 and CDR2 sequences are SGHRS and YFSETQ. Deletions cut 4 bases from V and 6 bases from J, with 17 bases between. This chain's CDR3 is CASSPLGHGGEQYF. CDR3 nucleotides: TGCGCCAGCAGCCCTTTAGGCCACGGGGGCGAGCAGTACTTC.

The sample holds a few counts of this clonotype. The chain has TRBV5-1 and TRBJ1-1, with 9 bases lining up with TRBD1. CDR1 is SGHRS and CDR2 is YFSETQ in the germline V gene. CDR3 size: 14 residues. The ends lost 4 bases at V and 3 bases at J; junction bases unmatched: 4. The DNA for the CDR3 is TGCGCCAGCAGCGCCACAGGGGGCCACACTGAAGCTTTCTTT. It translates to CASSATGGHTEAFF.

This chain connects TRBV15 to TRBJ2-3; TRBD2 aligns across 7 bases. Germline CDR1 is LNHNV and CDR2 is YYDKDF (reference sequence). CDR3 length: 13 residues. Unmatched junction bases numbered 10, after V lost 9 bases and J lost 7 bases. CDR3 nucleotide sequence: TGTGCCACGAGACTAGCTGATTCAAATACGCAGTATTTT. Translation gives CATRLADSNTQYF.